Reported below is one TCR beta chain. This entry belongs to a study of blood T cell repertoires in COVID-19. The CDR3 is made up of 14 amino acids. V was shortened by 2 bases and J by 7 bases, with 12 bases between the two germline ends. Germline CDR1 MNHEY, CDR2 SVGAGI. TCRdb keeps only in-frame clones here, not all; method: immunoSEQ multiplex PCR. Here the sample spans about 240,000 clones, about 81% being singletons. The source of this sequence is a woman aged 55-75 years with active or convalescent COVID-19. The chain combines TRBV6-5 with TRBJ1-5, with a weak D call TRBD1 (5 bases). Source material: peripheral blood. CDR3 nucleotide sequence: TGTGCCAGCAGTTACGACAGAGCGGGCCAGCCCCAGCATTTT. It yields the protein CASSYDRAGQPQHF.